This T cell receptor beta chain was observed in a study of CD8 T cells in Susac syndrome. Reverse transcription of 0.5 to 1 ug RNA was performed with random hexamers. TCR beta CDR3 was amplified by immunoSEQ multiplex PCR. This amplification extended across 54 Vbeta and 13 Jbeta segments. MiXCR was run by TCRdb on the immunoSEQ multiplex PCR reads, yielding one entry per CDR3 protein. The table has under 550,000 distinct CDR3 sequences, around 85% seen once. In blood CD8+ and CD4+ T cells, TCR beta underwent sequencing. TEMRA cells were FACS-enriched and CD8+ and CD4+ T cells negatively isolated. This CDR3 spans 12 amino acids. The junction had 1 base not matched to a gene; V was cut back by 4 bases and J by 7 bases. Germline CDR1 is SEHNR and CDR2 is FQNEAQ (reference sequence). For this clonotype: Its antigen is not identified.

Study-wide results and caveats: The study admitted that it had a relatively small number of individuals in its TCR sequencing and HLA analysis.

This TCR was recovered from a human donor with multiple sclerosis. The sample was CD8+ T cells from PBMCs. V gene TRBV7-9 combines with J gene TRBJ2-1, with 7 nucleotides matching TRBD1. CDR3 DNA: TGTGCCAGCAGCTGGGACAGAAATGAGCAGTTCTTC. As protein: CASSWDRNEQFF.